This T cell receptor (beta chain) was sequenced for a study of T cells in tuberculosis. Study-level findings and limits: Smaller distances to GMM-specific TCRs suggested their expansion in active tuberculosis.

Clones were sequenced by immunoSEQ multiplex PCR, and TCRdb holds only the in-frame ones, with some missing. The sample has about 34,000 clones, 93% seen once. V was clipped by 6 bases and J by 4 bases, with 12 bases between them. CDR1 ENHRY and CDR2 SYGVKD come from the germline V gene. This CDR3 region has 13 residues. About this clone: The antigen is undetermined.

Time point noted: new active TB diagnosis, blood taken before or within 7 days of starting treatment. Active tuberculosis patients were new diagnoses, HIV-seronegative, South African, and aged 18 years or older. This chain links TRBV10-3 with TRBJ1-1; D remains unclear. This specimen was PBMCs, taken at tuberculosis diagnosis. The receptor was isolated from an adult with tuberculosis. The CDR3 DNA is TGTGCCATCAGAGGAGCCCTTGGCACTGAAGCTTTCTTT. Residues: CAIRGALGTEAFF.